One sample yielded the 22 T cell receptor beta chains listed below, sequenced in a study of blood T cell repertoires in COVID-19. Sequencing was performed with immunoSEQ multiplex PCR; in TCRdb, only in-frame clones are kept and a portion is missing. Among approximately 190,000 clones listed, about 80% were seen once. Sequenced input: peripheral blood. All receptors come from a woman aged 60-75 years with COVID-19, enrolled during active disease.

J is TRBJ1-5 and V is TRBV7-9; D remains unclear. The ends were cut back, 0 bases at V and 6 bases at J, with 9 bases in the middle. The CDR3 loop spans 14 amino acids. Germline CDR1 reads SEHNR; CDR2 reads FQNEAQ (reference sequence). CDR3 sequence (DNA): TGTGCCAGCAGCTTAGCGCAAGCGGGTCAGCCCCAGCATTTT. Amino acid sequence: CASSLAQAGQPQHF.

The rearrangement uses TRBV6-2 or TRBV6-3 and TRBJ2-3; 9 nucleotides match TRBD2. The CDR3 length is 19 residues. J was trimmed by 0 bases and V by 2 bases; bases with no gene match: 12. Germline V CDR1 and CDR2: MNHEY, SVGEGT. CDR3 DNA: TGTGCCAGCAGTTACACGACTAGCGGATACTCAGGTAGCACAGATACGCAGTATTTT. It specifies CASSYTTSGYSGSTDTQYF.

The chain couples TRBV20-1 to TRBJ2-7; D is possibly TRBD2 (6 bases). This CDR3 has 11 residues. Germline CDR1 DFQATT, CDR2 SNEGSKA (reference sequence). Between the trimmed V and J ends, which lost 6 bases and 2 bases, there was a span of 8 bases. The CDR3: CSAAGPYEQYF. Here the CDR3 DNA reads TGCAGTGCGGCGGGGCCCTACGAGCAGTACTTC.

This sequence joins TRBV10-3 and TRBJ2-1; 7 positions match TRBD2. After removal of 4 bases from V and 1 base from J, the junction contained 7 bases not matched to a gene. The CDR3 totals 16 residues. Per germline, CDR1 ENHRY and CDR2 SYGVKD. The CDR3 here is CAISGTPSGSYNEQFF. CDR3 coding DNA: TGTGCCATCAGTGGGACCCCTAGCGGTTCCTACAATGAGCAGTTCTTC.

The rearrangement joins TRBV28 to TRBJ2-2; 9 nucleotides match TRBD2. The CDR3 sequence is 15 residues long. V lost 8 bases, J lost 1 base, and 5 bases stayed unmatched. Germline V gene lookup returns CDR1 MDHEN and CDR2 SYDVKM. The CDR3 sequence: CASVGTSRNTGELFF. The CDR3 DNA sequence: TGTGCCAGCGTTGGGACTAGCAGGAACACCGGGGAGCTGTTTTTT.

This clone was seen once. The rearrangement links TRBV18 to TRBJ2-3; 9 positions agree with TRBD1. The CDR3 loop spans 17 amino acids. Unmatched junction bases numbered 10, after V lost 4 bases and J lost 2 bases. The V gene's germline CDR1 is KGHSH and CDR2 LQKENI. The CDR3 reads CASSQGLGQGHTDTQYF. DNA for the CDR3: TGTGCCAGCTCACAAGGATTGGGACAGGGACACACAGATACGCAGTATTTT.

This rearrangement joins TRBV7-3 to TRBJ1-4, with D perhaps TRBD1 (5 bases). The V gene's germline CDR1 is SGHTA and CDR2 FQGTGA. With 4 bases removed from V and 4 bases from J, the gap between germline ends came to 7 bases. The CDR3 covers 13 residues. CDR3 sequence: CASSSQVNEKLFF. CDR3 sequence (DNA): TGTGCCAGCAGCTCACAGGTTAATGAAAAACTGTTTTTT. Full variable domain (missing parts from reference TRBV7-3 and TRBJ1-4): GAGVSQTPSNKVTEKGKYVELRCDPISGHTALYWYRQSLGQGPEFLIYFQGTGAADDSGLPNDRFFAVRPEGSVSTLKIQRTERGDSAVYLCASSSQVNEKLFFGSGTQLSVL.

This clone is a singleton in its sample. In nucleotides, the CDR3 is TGTGCCAGCAGTTCAACCCCAAAAACGGGACTTGTCTACAATGAGCAGTTCTTC. Encoded protein: CASSSTPKTGLVYNEQFF. This chain connects TRBV7-9 to TRBJ2-1; D may be TRBD2 (6 bases). Trimming shortened V by 6 bases and J by 3 bases, and 24 bases separated the two germline ends. CDR3 size: 18 residues. Germline V gene data show CDR1 as SEHNR and CDR2 as FQNEAQ (reference sequence). The variable domain in full, completed from reference TRBV7-9 and TRBJ2-1, reads DTGVSQNPRHKITKRGQNVTFRCDPISEHNRLYWYRQTLGQGPEFLTYFQNEAQLEKSRLLSDRFSAERPKGSFSTLEIQRTEQGDSAMYLCASSSTPKTGLVYNEQFFGPGTRLTVL.

The V call is TRBV19, the J call TRBJ2-7, with 8 bases identical to TRBD1. The CDR3 totals 15 residues. Germline CDR1 reads LNHDA; CDR2 reads SQIVND (reference sequence). The junction had 11 bases not matched to a gene; V was cut back by 6 bases and J by 4 bases. The DNA of the CDR3 is TGTGCCAGTAGCACAACCTCGGGACAGGCGTACGAGCAGTACTTC. Translated: CASSTTSGQAYEQYF.

In DNA form, the CDR3 reads TGTGCCAGTAGTAGAGGACAGGCCGGGGGTCAGCCCCAGCATTTT. Amino acids: CASSRGQAGGQPQHF. The chain joins TRBV19 to TRBJ1-5; 7 bases map to TRBD1. The CDR3 is 15 amino acids. Germline trimming cut 4 bases from V and 6 bases from J; bases unmatched to any gene: 9. The germline V gene encodes CDR1 LNHDA and CDR2 SQIVND (reference sequence).

This chain links TRBV29-1 with TRBJ2-1; TRBD2 agrees at 13 bases. CDR3 length: 14 residues. V lost 6 bases to trimming and J lost 11 bases; unmatched junction nucleotides: 10. Germline assignment: CDR1 SQVTM and CDR2 ANQGSEA. As DNA, the CDR3 is TGCAGCGTCGGGACTAGCGGGACCAGTTGGAAGCAGTTCTTC. This sequence encodes CSVGTSGTSWKQFF.

The table lists this clone with a few counts. This chain connects TRBV5-1 to TRBJ1-3; D ambiguous. V lost 4 bases and J 4 bases, leaving 6 bases between the germline ends. Per the germline V gene, CDR1 is SGHRS and CDR2 is YFSETQ. The CDR3 runs to 12 residues. As DNA, the CDR3 is TGCGCCAGCAGCGCACAGGGAAACACCATATATTTT. This gives the protein CASSAQGNTIYF.

V gene TRBV7-3 combines with J gene TRBJ2-5; 10 bases fit TRBD2. The trim removed 5 bases at V and 5 bases at J, leaving 8 bases unmatched. CDR3 size: 15 residues. Germline CDR1 reads SGHTA; CDR2 reads FQGTGA. CDR3 nucleotide sequence: TGTGCCAGCAGCACCAGCGGGAGGGCCGGGGAGACCCAGTACTTC. It specifies CASSTSGRAGETQYF. The full variable domain, in which reference TRBV7-3 and TRBJ2-5 provide the parts outside the CDR3, is GAGVSQTPSNKVTEKGKYVELRCDPISGHTALYWYRQSLGQGPEFLIYFQGTGAADDSGLPNDRFFAVRPEGSVSTLKIQRTERGDSAVYLCASSTSGRAGETQYFGPGTRLLVL.

The chain joins TRBV4-2 to TRBJ2-1; TRBD2 matches at 15 bases. In germline, CDR1 is LGHNA, CDR2 YNFKEQ. Trimming cost V 1 base and J 9 bases; bases outside gene matches: 7. The CDR3 contains 17 residues. The CDR3 loop is CASSQVGLAGGPVEQFF. CDR3 DNA sequence: TGTGCCAGCAGCCAAGTTGGACTAGCGGGAGGGCCTGTTGAGCAGTTCTTC.

The chain is built from TRBV5-1 and TRBJ2-1; possibly TRBD2 for D (6 bases). The length of the CDR3 is 16 residues. CDR1 SGHRS and CDR2 YFSETQ come from the germline V gene. Trimming shortened V by 4 bases and J by 7 bases, and 21 bases separated the two germline ends. The DNA for the CDR3 is TGCGCCAGCAGCCTCCCGGAGGGCGGCATTAGGAATGAGCAGTTCTTC. Protein: CASSLPEGGIRNEQFF.

V usage is TRBV7-8 and J usage is TRBJ2-5; tentative D call: TRBD2 (7 bases). V gave up 5 bases and J gave up 9 bases, with 19 bases separating them. From germline, CDR1 is SGHVS and CDR2 FQNEAQ. This CDR3 comprises 14 residues. In nucleotides, the CDR3 is TGTGCCAGCAGCGTAGACAGGTGGGGGGGGGCCCAGTACTTC. This encodes CASSVDRWGGAQYF. The full variable domain, in which reference TRBV7-8 and TRBJ2-5 provide the parts outside the CDR3, is GAGVSQSPRYKVAKRGQDVALRCDPISGHVSLFWYQQALGQGPEFLTYFQNEAQLDKSGLPSDRFFAERPEGSVSTLKIQRTQQEDSAVYLCASSVDRWGGAQYFGPGTRLLVL.

The chain carries TRBV6-5 and TRBJ1-1; 7 nucleotides match TRBD1. Germline CDR1 is MNHEY and CDR2 is SVGAGI. The CDR3 is 15 residues long. Trimming took 7 bases from V and 0 from J; bases not matched to a gene: 8. The CDR3 reads CASNRQGTMNTEAFF. DNA for the CDR3: TGTGCCAGCAACCGACAGGGTACCATGAACACTGAAGCTTTCTTT.

J is TRBJ2-7 and V is TRBV5-6; tentative D call: TRBD2 (7 bases). Germline V gives CDR1 SGHDT, CDR2 YYEEEE. Trimming stripped 1 base from V and 3 bases from J, with 17 bases between. The CDR3 extends over 16 amino acids. CDR3 DNA: TGTGCCAGCAGCTTGTGGGGGGGGCCCATCAGCTACGAGCAGTACGTC. Protein sequence: CASSLWGGPISYEQYV.

The chain uses TRBV29-1 and TRBJ2-5; TRBD2 might be the D (7 bases). The CDR3 runs to 14 residues. The V end was cut by 2 bases, the J end by 4 bases, with 14 bases between. CDR1 is SQVTM and CDR2 is ANQGSEA in the germline V gene. CDR3 bases: TGCAGCGTTGAACTCGGGGGGCGAGGAGAGACCCAGTACTTC. Its protein is CSVELGGRGETQYF.

The chain uses TRBV5-1 and TRBJ1-4, with 8 bases fitting TRBD1. Germline V CDR1 and CDR2: SGHRS, YFSETQ. The CDR3 consists of 14 residues. V was clipped by 5 bases and J by 8 bases; unmatched bases: 8. In nucleotides, the CDR3 is TGCGCCAGCAGTTCGGACAGGGTCGGGGAAAAACTGTTTTTT. Encoded protein: CASSSDRVGEKLFF.

The chain joins TRBV3-1 (or the pseudogene TRBV3-2) to TRBJ1-5; TRBD1 aligns across 8 bases. With 6 bases clipped from V and 9 bases from J, the junction kept 4 bases outside the gene matches. The CDR3 runs 12 residues. Germline V gene lookup returns CDR1 LGHDT and CDR2 YNNKEL (reference sequence). The CDR3 region has the DNA TGTGCCAGCAGTCTCGACAGGGGGCCCCAGCATTTT. Translation gives CASSLDRGPQHF.

A single count supports this clone. This chain's CDR3 is CATSDLITDTQYF. The DNA for the CDR3 is TGTGCCACCAGTGATTTGATAACAGATACGCAGTATTTT. V usage is TRBV24-1 and J usage is TRBJ2-3; no clear D. The V gene's germline CDR1 is KGHDR and CDR2 SFDVKD. The CDR3 loop spans 13 amino acids. Deletions cut 0 bases from V and 3 bases from J, with 3 bases between.